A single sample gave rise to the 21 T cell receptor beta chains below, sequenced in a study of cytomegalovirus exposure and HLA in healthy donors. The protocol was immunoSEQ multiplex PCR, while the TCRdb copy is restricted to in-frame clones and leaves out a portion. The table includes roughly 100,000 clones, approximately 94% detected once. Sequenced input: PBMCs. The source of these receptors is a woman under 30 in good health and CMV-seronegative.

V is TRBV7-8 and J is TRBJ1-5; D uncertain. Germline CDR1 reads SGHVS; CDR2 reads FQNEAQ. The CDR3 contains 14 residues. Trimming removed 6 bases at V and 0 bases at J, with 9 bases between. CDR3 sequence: CASRREYSNQPQHF. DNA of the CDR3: TGTGCCAGCAGGAGGGAATATAGCAATCAGCCCCAGCATTTT.

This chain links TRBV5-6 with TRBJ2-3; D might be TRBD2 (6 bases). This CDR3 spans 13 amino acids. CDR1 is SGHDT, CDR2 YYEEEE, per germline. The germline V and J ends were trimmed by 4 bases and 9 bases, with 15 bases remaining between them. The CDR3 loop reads CASSPGTRGTQYF. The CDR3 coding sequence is TGTGCCAGCAGCCCCGGGACCCGGGGGACGCAGTATTTT.

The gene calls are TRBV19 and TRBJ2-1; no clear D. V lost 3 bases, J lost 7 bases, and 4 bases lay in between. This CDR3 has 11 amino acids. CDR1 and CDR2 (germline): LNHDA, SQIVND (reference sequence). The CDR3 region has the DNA TGTGCCAGTAGTATGAGGAATGAGCAGTTCTTC. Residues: CASSMRNEQFF.

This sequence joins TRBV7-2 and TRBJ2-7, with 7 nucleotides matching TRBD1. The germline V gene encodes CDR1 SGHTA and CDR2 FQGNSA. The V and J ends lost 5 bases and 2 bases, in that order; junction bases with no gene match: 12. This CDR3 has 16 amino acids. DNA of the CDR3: TGTGCCAGCAGCCCCCATCCGGGACAGATTGCCTACGAGCAGTACTTC. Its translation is CASSPHPGQIAYEQYF.

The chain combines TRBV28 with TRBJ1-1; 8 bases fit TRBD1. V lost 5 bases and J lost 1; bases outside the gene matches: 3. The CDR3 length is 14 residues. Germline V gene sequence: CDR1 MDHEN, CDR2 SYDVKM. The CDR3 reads CASSRDRWNTEAFF. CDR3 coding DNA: TGTGCCAGCAGTCGGGACAGGTGGAACACTGAAGCTTTCTTT.

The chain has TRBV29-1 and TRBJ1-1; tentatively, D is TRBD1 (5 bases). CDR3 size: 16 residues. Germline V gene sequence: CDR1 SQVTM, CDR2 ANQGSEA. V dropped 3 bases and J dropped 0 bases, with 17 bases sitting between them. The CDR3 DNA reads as TGCAGCGTTGATGGCCCGCGGGGGACCGTGAACACTGAAGCTTTCTTT. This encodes CSVDGPRGTVNTEAFF. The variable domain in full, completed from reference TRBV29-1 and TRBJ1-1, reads SAVISQKPSRDICQRGTSLTIQCQVDSQVTMMFWYRQQPGQSLTLIATANQGSEATYESGFVIDKFPISRPNLTFSTLTVSNMSPEDSSIYLCSVDGPRGTVNTEAFFGQGTRLTVV.

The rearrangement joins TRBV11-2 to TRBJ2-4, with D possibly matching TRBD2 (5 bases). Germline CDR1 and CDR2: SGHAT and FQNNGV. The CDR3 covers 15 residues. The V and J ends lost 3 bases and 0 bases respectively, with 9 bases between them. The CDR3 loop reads CASSFTSGAKNIQYF. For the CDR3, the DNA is TGTGCCAGCAGCTTTACTAGTGGAGCCAAAAACATTCAGTACTTC.

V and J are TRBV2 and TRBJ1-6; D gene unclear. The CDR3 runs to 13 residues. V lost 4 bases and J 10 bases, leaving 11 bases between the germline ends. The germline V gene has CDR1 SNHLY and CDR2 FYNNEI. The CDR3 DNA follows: TGTGCCAGCAGTGGAGAGGTGAAATCACCCCTCCACTTT. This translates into CASSGEVKSPLHF.

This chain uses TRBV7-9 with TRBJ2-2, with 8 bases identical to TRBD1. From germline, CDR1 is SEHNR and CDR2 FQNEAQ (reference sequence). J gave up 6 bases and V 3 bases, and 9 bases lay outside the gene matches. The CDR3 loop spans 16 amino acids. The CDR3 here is CASSFAGGGVAGELFF. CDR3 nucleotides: TGTGCCAGCAGCTTCGCAGGGGGCGGTGTGGCCGGGGAGCTGTTTTTT.

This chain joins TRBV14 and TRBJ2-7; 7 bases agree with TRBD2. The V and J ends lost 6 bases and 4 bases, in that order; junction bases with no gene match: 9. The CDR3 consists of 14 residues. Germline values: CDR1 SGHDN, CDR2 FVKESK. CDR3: CASRPGTNIYEQYF. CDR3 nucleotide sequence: TGTGCCAGCAGGCCCGGGACTAACATATACGAGCAGTACTTC.

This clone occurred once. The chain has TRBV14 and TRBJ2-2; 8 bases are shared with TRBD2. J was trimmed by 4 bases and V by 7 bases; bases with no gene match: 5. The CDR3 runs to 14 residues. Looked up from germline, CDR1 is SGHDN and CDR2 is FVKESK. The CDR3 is CASNSGASTGELFF. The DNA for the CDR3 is TGTGCCAGCAATAGCGGGGCCTCCACCGGGGAGCTGTTTTTT.

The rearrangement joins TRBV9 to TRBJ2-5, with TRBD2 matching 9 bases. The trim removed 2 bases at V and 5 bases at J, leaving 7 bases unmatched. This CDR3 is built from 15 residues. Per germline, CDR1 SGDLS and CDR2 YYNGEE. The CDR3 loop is CASSVAGGRGETQYF. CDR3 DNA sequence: TGTGCCAGCAGCGTGGCGGGAGGGCGCGGGGAGACCCAGTACTTC.

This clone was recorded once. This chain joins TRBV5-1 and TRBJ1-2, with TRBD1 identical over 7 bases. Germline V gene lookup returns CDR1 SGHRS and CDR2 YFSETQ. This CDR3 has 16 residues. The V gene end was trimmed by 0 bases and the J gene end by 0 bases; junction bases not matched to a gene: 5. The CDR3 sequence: CASSLGWTGTNYGYTF. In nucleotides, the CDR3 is TGCGCCAGCAGCTTGGGCTGGACAGGTACTAACTATGGCTACACCTTC.

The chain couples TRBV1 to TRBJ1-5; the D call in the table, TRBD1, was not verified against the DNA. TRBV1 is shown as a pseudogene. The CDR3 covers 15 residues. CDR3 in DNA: TGCACCAGCAGCCAATTACAGTTAAGCAATCAGCCCCAGCATTTT. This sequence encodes CTSSQLQLSNQPQHF.

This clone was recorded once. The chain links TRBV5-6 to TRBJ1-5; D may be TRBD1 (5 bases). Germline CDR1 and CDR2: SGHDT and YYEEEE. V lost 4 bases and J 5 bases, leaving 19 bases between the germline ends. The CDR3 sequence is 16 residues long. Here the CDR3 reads CASSPSGAPSHQPQHF. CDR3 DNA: TGTGCCAGCAGCCCCAGCGGGGCCCCCTCCCATCAGCCCCAGCATTTT.

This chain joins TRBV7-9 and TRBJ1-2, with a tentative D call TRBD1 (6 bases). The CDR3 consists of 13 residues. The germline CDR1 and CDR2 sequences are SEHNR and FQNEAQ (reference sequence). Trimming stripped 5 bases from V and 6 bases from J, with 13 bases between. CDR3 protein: CASSPPNRDGYTF. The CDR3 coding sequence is TGTGCCAGCAGCCCCCCCAACAGGGATGGCTACACCTTC.

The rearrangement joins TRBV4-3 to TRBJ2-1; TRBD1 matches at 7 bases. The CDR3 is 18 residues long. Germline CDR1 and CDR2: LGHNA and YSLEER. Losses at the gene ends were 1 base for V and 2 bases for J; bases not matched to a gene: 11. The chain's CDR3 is CASSQAGGSFLPYNEQFF. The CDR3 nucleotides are TGCGCCAGCAGCCAAGCAGGGGGTTCGTTCTTGCCCTACAATGAGCAGTTCTTC.

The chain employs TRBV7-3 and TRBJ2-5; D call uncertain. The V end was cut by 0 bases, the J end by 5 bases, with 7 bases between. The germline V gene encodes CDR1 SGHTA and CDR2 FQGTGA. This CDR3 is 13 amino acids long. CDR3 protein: CASSLTGWETQYF. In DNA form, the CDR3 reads TGTGCCAGCAGCTTAACGGGCTGGGAGACCCAGTACTTC.

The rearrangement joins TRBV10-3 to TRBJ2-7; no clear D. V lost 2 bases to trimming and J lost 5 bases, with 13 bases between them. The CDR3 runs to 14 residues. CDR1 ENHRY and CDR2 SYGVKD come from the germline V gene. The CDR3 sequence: CAISEGLVKNEQYF. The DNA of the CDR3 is TGTGCCATCAGTGAGGGCCTAGTAAAAAACGAGCAGTACTTC.

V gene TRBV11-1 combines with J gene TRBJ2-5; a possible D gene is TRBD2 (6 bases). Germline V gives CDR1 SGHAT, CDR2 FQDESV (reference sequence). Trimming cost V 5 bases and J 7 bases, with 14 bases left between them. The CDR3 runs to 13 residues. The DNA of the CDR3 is TGTGCCAGCAGCCTTACTAGCTTTGGGACCCAGTACTTC. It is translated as CASSLTSFGTQYF.

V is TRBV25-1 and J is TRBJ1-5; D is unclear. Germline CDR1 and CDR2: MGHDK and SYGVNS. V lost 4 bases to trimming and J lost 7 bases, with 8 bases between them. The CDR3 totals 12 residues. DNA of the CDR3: TGTGCCAGCAGTGCTTTCGGGCAGCCCCAGCATTTT. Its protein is CASSAFGQPQHF.